What follows are 4 T cell receptor beta chains derived from one specimen sequenced in a study of control samples from healthy donors and cancer patients. Repertoires were generated with immunoSEQ multiplex PCR, while TCRdb's copy carries only in-frame clones and drops some. The profile shows roughly 200,000 clones, about 93% of them singletons. The sample consisted of blood. These receptors all stem from a man aged 18 to 30 in good health.

This chain links TRBV12-5 with TRBJ1-3; possible D gene TRBD1, 6 bases. The CDR3 extends over 14 amino acids. Germline V gene sequence: CDR1 LGHNT, CDR2 FRNRAP. Trimming took off 5 bases at V and 3 bases at J, with 11 bases between the two ends. As DNA, the CDR3 is TGTGCTAGTGGTCGCGGGACATTTGGAAACACCATATATTTT. Encoded protein: CASGRGTFGNTIYF.

This clone was seen more than once but under ten times. This chain joins TRBV5-5 and TRBJ1-5; D not resolved. The CDR3 sequence is 14 residues long. The V end lost 1 base, the J end lost 0 bases, and 5 bases lay between the germline ends. Germline V gene sequence: CDR1 SGHKS, CDR2 YYEKEE (reference sequence). The CDR3 sequence is CASSLTYSNQPQHF. Written as DNA, the CDR3 is TGTGCCAGCAGCTTGACTTATAGCAATCAGCCCCAGCATTTT.

This chain connects TRBV18 to TRBJ1-1, with 11 bases identical to TRBD1. After removal of 6 bases from V and 1 base from J, the junction contained 7 bases not matched to a gene. There are 16 residues in the CDR3. The germline V gene has CDR1 KGHSH and CDR2 LQKENI. CDR3 amino acids: CASSRDRGIRNTEAFF. The CDR3 DNA follows: TGTGCCAGCTCGCGGGACAGGGGGATCCGGAACACTGAAGCTTTCTTT.

The count of this clone is one. The rearrangement links TRBV28 to TRBJ1-2; D is perhaps TRBD1 (6 bases). Germline V lookup: CDR1 MDHEN, CDR2 SYDVKM. V lost 1 base and J 4 bases, leaving 13 bases between the germline ends. CDR3 size: 15 residues. The CDR3 loop reads CASSLSDRGVYGYTF. Written as DNA, the CDR3 is TGTGCCAGCAGTTTATCGGACAGAGGGGTCTATGGCTACACCTTC.